Below, 27 T cell receptor beta chains from the same sample are listed, as sequenced in a study of blood T cell repertoires in COVID-19. The protocol was immunoSEQ multiplex PCR, while the TCRdb copy is restricted to in-frame clones and leaves out a portion. The top ten clones hold roughly a quarter of a sample with tens of thousands of clones, 70% to 80% of them seen once. The specimen sequenced was peripheral blood. The source is a human donor in a cohort sampled during active COVID-19.

The chain is built from TRBV5-5 and TRBJ2-1; 13 bases fit TRBD2. Unmatched junction bases numbered 13, after V lost 3 bases and J lost 4 bases. CDR3 length: 19 residues. Germline CDR1 SGHKS, CDR2 YYEKEE (reference sequence). The CDR3 nucleotides are TGTGCCAGCAGCTCGGGACTAGCGGGACTTACGAAATCTTACAATGAGCAGTTCTTC. Translating it yields CASSSGLAGLTKSYNEQFF.

This rearrangement joins TRBV4-1 to TRBJ2-5; no firm D call. CDR1 is MGHRA and CDR2 is YSYEKL in the germline V gene. The germline V and J ends were trimmed by 1 base and 1 base, with 16 bases remaining between them. The CDR3 contains 17 residues. The CDR3 sequence: CASSQAPSFNTQETQYF. DNA of the CDR3: TGCGCCAGCAGCCAAGCCCCCTCCTTCAACACCCAAGAGACCCAGTACTTC.

This chain uses TRBV7-9 with TRBJ2-7; 9 bases agree with TRBD1. Germline CDR1 SEHNR, CDR2 FQNEAQ (reference sequence). The J segment lost 4 bases and the V segment lost 3 bases, leaving 10 bases of the junction unmatched. This CDR3 is 16 amino acids long. The CDR3 region has the DNA TGTGCCAGCAGCTTGGACCTCTACAGGGGGCAATACGAGCAGTACTTC. Translated, it gives CASSLDLYRGQYEQYF. Complete variable domain (other parts from reference TRBV7-9 and TRBJ2-7): DTGVSQNPRHKITKRGQNVTFRCDPISEHNRLYWYRQTLGQGPEFLTYFQNEAQLEKSRLLSDRFSAERPKGSFSTLEIQRTEQGDSAMYLCASSLDLYRGQYEQYFGPGTRLTVT.

This chain joins TRBV5-4 and TRBJ2-3; D may be TRBD1 (6 bases). With 4 bases removed from V and 5 bases from J, the gap between germline ends came to 11 bases. CDR3 length: 13 residues. CDR1 SGHNT and CDR2 YYREEE come from the germline V gene (reference sequence). The CDR3 loop is CASSAPRGDTQYF. As DNA, the CDR3 is TGTGCCAGCAGCGCTCCCAGGGGAGATACGCAGTATTTT. Drawing the rest from reference TRBV5-4 and TRBJ2-3, the complete variable domain is ETGVTQSPTHLIKTRGQQVTLRCSSQSGHNTVSWYQQALGQGPQFIFQYYREEENGRGNFPPRFSGLQFPNYSSELNVNALELDDSALYLCASSAPRGDTQYFGPGTRLTVL.

The J gene is TRBJ1-1, the V gene TRBV5-6; D is uncertain. The CDR3 covers 16 residues. Germline CDR1 reads SGHDT; CDR2 reads YYEEEE. Trimming shortened V by 4 bases and J by 0 bases, and 16 bases separated the two germline ends. CDR3 protein: CASSQSGRPLNTEAFF. The CDR3 region has the DNA TGTGCCAGCAGCCAGTCCGGCAGGCCGCTGAACACTGAAGCTTTCTTT.

The rearrangement uses TRBV6-2 or TRBV6-3 and TRBJ2-1; 9 nucleotides agree with TRBD2. After removal of 4 bases from V and 4 bases from J, the junction contained 20 bases not matched to a gene. The germline CDR1 and CDR2 sequences are MNHEY and SVGEGT. The CDR3 covers 20 residues. The CDR3: CASSFSRHRPGTSRYNEQFF. The CDR3 DNA reads TGTGCCAGCAGTTTCTCACGACACCGACCCGGGACTAGCAGGTACAATGAGCAGTTCTTC.

The CDR3 sequence is CASSLLWGGSNEQFF. CDR3 nucleotides: TGTGCCAGCAGCTTATTATGGGGAGGTTCCAATGAGCAGTTCTTC. This chain links TRBV7-2 with TRBJ2-1; D is possibly TRBD2 (6 bases). In germline, CDR1 is SGHTA, CDR2 FQGNSA. The CDR3 is made up of 15 amino acids. The V gene lost 2 bases and the J gene lost 6 bases, with 14 bases spanning the gap.

V is TRBV7-8 and J is TRBJ2-3; TRBD2 might be the D (6 bases). CDR3 size: 14 residues. Germline V gives CDR1 SGHVS, CDR2 FQNEAQ. The V end lost 5 bases, the J end lost 2 bases, and 11 bases lay between the germline ends. Here the CDR3 reads CASSTGGSTDTQYF. The CDR3 DNA reads TGTGCCAGCAGCACTGGGGGGTCCACAGATACGCAGTATTTT.

This sequence joins TRBV19 and TRBJ1-5, with TRBD1 as a possible D gene (5 bases). This CDR3 comprises 14 residues. The germline V gene encodes CDR1 LNHDA and CDR2 SQIVND (reference sequence). The germline V and J ends were trimmed by 9 bases and 8 bases, with 20 bases remaining between them. The CDR3 nucleotides read TGTGCCAGAGACAGACAACCTGCACCTGAGCCCCAGCATTTT. Translated: CARDRQPAPEPQHF.

The V call is TRBV5-1, the J call TRBJ1-1; 9 positions agree with TRBD1. CDR1 is SGHRS and CDR2 is YFSETQ in the germline V gene. This CDR3 spans 16 amino acids. The V gene end was trimmed by 3 bases and the J gene end by 0 bases; junction bases not matched to a gene: 6. The CDR3 loop is CASSSGTGNMNTEAFF. The CDR3 coding sequence is TGCGCCAGCAGCTCCGGGACAGGGAACATGAACACTGAAGCTTTCTTT.

The chain combines TRBV11-3 with TRBJ2-7; TRBD2 matches 8 bases. In germline, CDR1 is SGHNT, CDR2 YENEEA. This CDR3 contains 15 residues. Trimming removed 3 bases from V and 3 bases from J; junction bases left unmatched: 7. The CDR3 loop is CASSLTSDGVYEQYF. As DNA, the CDR3 is TGTGCCAGCAGCTTGACTAGCGACGGCGTCTACGAGCAGTACTTC. The whole variable domain, remainder taken from reference TRBV11-3 and TRBJ2-7, is EAGVVQSPRYKIIEKKQPVAFWCNPISGHNTLYWYLQNLGQGPELLIRYENEEAVDDSQLPKDRFSAERLKGVDSTLKIQPAELGDSAVYLCASSLTSDGVYEQYFGPGTRLTVT.

The chain joins TRBV7-2 to TRBJ2-3; 8 bases line up with TRBD2. V shed 6 bases, J shed 0 bases, and the junction held 2 bases outside the gene matches. The CDR3 totals 14 residues. Germline lookup yields CDR1 SGHTA and CDR2 FQGNSA. The CDR3 DNA reads TGTGCCAGCAGGACGGGGGGGAGCACAGATACGCAGTATTTT. This encodes CASRTGGSTDTQYF.

The chain employs TRBV28 and TRBJ1-1; TRBD1 is a possible D gene (6 bases). The length of the CDR3 is 13 residues. The V and J ends lost 6 bases and 6 bases respectively, with 14 bases between them. Germline V CDR1 and CDR2: MDHEN, SYDVKM. The CDR3 bases are TGTGCCAGCAGGGTCACAGGGAGTGCTGAAGCTTTCTTT. As protein: CASRVTGSAEAFF.

The rearrangement links TRBV9 to TRBJ1-6; a possible D gene is TRBD1 (6 bases). V lost 4 bases and J 6 bases, leaving 17 bases between the germline ends. Germline CDR1 reads SGDLS; CDR2 reads YYNGEE. The CDR3 spans 16 residues. DNA for the CDR3: TGTGCCAGCAGCCCCTCGGGGGGCTCCCGTAATTCACCCCTCCACTTT. Amino acids: CASSPSGGSRNSPLHF.

The chain uses TRBV6-5 and TRBJ2-7, with D possibly being TRBD2 (6 bases). The CDR3 sequence is 15 residues long. The V gene lost 7 bases and the J gene lost 4 bases, with 20 bases spanning the gap. Germline V gene sequence: CDR1 MNHEY, CDR2 SVGAGI. The CDR3, as DNA: TGTGCCAGCATTGGGGCAGGGACGGGAGTTTACGAGCAGTACTTC. As protein: CASIGAGTGVYEQYF.

V is TRBV12-3 or TRBV12-4 and J is TRBJ2-7; 7 nucleotides agree with TRBD1. With 6 bases clipped from V and 5 bases from J, the junction kept 4 bases outside the gene matches. This CDR3 spans 12 amino acids. The CDR3 here is CASRKQGNEQYF. In DNA, the CDR3 is TGTGCCAGCAGAAAACAGGGGAACGAGCAGTACTTC.

The rearrangement joins TRBV11-3 to TRBJ2-3, with TRBD2 as a possible D gene (5 bases). The CDR3 spans 15 residues. V lost 5 bases and J 7 bases, leaving 19 bases between the germline ends. CDR1 and CDR2 from the germline V gene are SGHNT and YENEEA. DNA for the CDR3: TGTGCCAGCAGCCGAGAGACCGCCGGGGAGAATACGCAGTATTTT. It translates to CASSRETAGENTQYF. The complete variable domain, with remaining parts taken from reference TRBV11-3 and TRBJ2-3, reads EAGVVQSPRYKIIEKKQPVAFWCNPISGHNTLYWYLQNLGQGPELLIRYENEEAVDDSQLPKDRFSAERLKGVDSTLKIQPAELGDSAVYLCASSRETAGENTQYFGPGTRLTVL.

This clone was observed at least ten times. V and J are TRBV7-6 and TRBJ2-7; D remains ambiguous. Germline lookup yields CDR1 SGHVS and CDR2 FNYEAQ. The CDR3 is 15 residues long. Trimming removed 1 base at V and 2 bases at J, with 12 bases between. CDR3 amino acids: CASSLGVGLTYEQYF. CDR3 DNA sequence: TGTGCCAGCAGCTTAGGAGTCGGGTTAACCTACGAGCAGTACTTC.

The chain uses TRBV29-1 and TRBJ2-1; 10 bases map to TRBD2. V trimming: 2 bases; J trimming: 13 bases; junction bases outside the gene matches: 11. Germline CDR1 SQVTM, CDR2 ANQGSEA. The CDR3 contains 14 residues. The CDR3 DNA sequence: TGCAGCGTTGAAACCGTCCCTAGCGGGAGTATTCAGTTCTTC. Its translation is CSVETVPSGSIQFF.

The rearrangement links TRBV5-1 to TRBJ1-2; D might be TRBD1 (5 bases). The CDR3 sequence is 12 residues long. The germline V gene encodes CDR1 SGHRS and CDR2 YFSETQ. V lost 0 bases to trimming and J lost 6 bases, with 6 bases between them. Written as DNA, the CDR3 is TGCGCCAGCAGCTTGGCGGGGGATGGCTACACCTTC. The encoded protein is CASSLAGDGYTF.

The chain uses TRBV6-2 or TRBV6-3 and TRBJ2-3; TRBD1 might be the D (6 bases). V was shortened by 4 bases and J by 4 bases, with 15 bases between the two germline ends. The CDR3 runs 15 residues. Germline-derived CDR1 and CDR2 are MNHEY and SVGEGT. The CDR3 reads CASSSPDRGADTQYF. In nucleotides, the CDR3 is TGTGCCAGCAGTTCCCCGGACAGAGGGGCAGATACGCAGTATTTT.

The V and J genes are TRBV7-8 and TRBJ2-1; 10 nucleotides line up with TRBD2. Germline V gene data show CDR1 as SGHVS and CDR2 as FQNEAQ. There are 17 residues in the CDR3. V dropped 1 base and J dropped 6; count of bases not matched to a gene: 9. The CDR3 region has the DNA TGTGCCAGCAGCTTAGTTCAGTCTAGCGGGAGAATCAATGAGCAGTTCTTC. Its translation is CASSLVQSSGRINEQFF.

The V call is TRBV6-2 or TRBV6-3, the J call TRBJ2-4; D may be TRBD2 (6 bases). This CDR3 region has 14 residues. Germline CDR1 MNHEY, CDR2 SVGEGT. The germline V and J ends were trimmed by 5 bases and 0 bases, with 8 bases remaining between them. The DNA of the CDR3 is TGTGCCAGCAGTAGTAGCGGAGCCAAAAACATTCAGTACTTC. Translating gives CASSSSGAKNIQYF.

The rearrangement uses TRBV10-3 and TRBJ1-3; weak D call: TRBD1 (5 bases). V was trimmed by 6 bases and J by 0 bases, leaving 9 bases between them. Germline V gene data show CDR1 as ENHRY and CDR2 as SYGVKD. This CDR3 region has 14 residues. Here the CDR3 reads CAIRPDSSGNTIYF. CDR3 bases: TGTGCCATCAGACCCGACAGCTCTGGAAACACCATATATTTT.

The V gene is TRBV3-1 (or the pseudogene TRBV3-2), the J gene TRBJ2-1; 10 bases fit TRBD2. The CDR3 length is 17 residues. V was pared by 0 bases and J by 7 bases, with 9 bases of the junction left unmatched. Germline V gives CDR1 LGHDT, CDR2 YNNKEL (reference sequence). CDR3 in amino acids: CASSQDPASGSVNEQFF. The CDR3 bases are TGTGCCAGCAGCCAAGATCCAGCTAGCGGGAGTGTGAATGAGCAGTTCTTC.

In DNA form, the CDR3 reads TGTGCCAGCAGCTCGGGACTAGCGGGAGGCGCCAAAAACATTCAGTACTTC. Its translation is CASSSGLAGGAKNIQYF. The chain employs TRBV7-8 and TRBJ2-4, with 15 bases identical to TRBD2. Trimming cost V 4 bases and J 1 base; bases outside gene matches: 2. CDR1 is SGHVS, CDR2 FQNEAQ, per germline. The CDR3 runs 17 residues. Filled out from reference TRBV7-8 and TRBJ2-4, the complete variable domain reads GAGVSQSPRYKVAKRGQDVALRCDPISGHVSLFWYQQALGQGPEFLTYFQNEAQLDKSGLPSDRFFAERPEGSVSTLKIQRTQQEDSAVYLCASSSGLAGGAKNIQYFGAGTRLSVL.

The rearrangement links TRBV28 to TRBJ1-1; D call uncertain. CDR1 is MDHEN and CDR2 is SYDVKM in the germline V gene. Trimming shortened V by 3 bases and J by 1 base, and 12 bases separated the two germline ends. There are 15 residues in the CDR3. CDR3 protein: CASSFPRVRNTEAFF. Here the CDR3 DNA reads TGTGCCAGCAGTTTCCCCCGGGTCAGGAACACTGAAGCTTTCTTT.